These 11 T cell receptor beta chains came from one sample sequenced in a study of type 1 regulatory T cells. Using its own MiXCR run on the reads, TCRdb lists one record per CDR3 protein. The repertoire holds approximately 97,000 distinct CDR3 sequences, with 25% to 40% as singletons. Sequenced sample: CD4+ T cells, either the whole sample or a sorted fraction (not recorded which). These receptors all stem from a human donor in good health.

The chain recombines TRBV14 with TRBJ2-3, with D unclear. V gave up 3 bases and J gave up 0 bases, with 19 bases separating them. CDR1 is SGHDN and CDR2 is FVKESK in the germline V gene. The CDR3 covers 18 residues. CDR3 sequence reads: CASSHARLASASTDTQYF. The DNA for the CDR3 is TGTGCCAGCAGCCACGCAAGATTAGCATCAGCTAGCACAGATACGCAGTATTTT.

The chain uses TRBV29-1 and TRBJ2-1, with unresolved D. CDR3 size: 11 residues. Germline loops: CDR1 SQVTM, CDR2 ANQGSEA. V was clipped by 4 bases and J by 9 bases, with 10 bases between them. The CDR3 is CSVGGWAEQFF. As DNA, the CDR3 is TGCAGCGTTGGAGGTTGGGCTGAGCAGTTCTTC.

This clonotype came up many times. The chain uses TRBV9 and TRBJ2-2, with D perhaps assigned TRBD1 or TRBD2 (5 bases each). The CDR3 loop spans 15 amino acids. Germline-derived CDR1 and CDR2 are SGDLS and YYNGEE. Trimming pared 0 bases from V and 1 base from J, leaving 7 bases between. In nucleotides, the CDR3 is TGTGCCAGCAGCGTAGGGGGACGGAACACCGGGGAGCTGTTTTTT. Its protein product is CASSVGGRNTGELFF.

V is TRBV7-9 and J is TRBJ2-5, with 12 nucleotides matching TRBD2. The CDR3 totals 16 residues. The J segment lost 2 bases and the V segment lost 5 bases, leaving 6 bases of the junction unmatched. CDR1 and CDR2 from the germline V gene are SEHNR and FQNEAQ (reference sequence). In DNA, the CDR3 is TGTGCCAGCAGCCGACTAGCGGGGGCGCCACAAGAGACCCAGTACTTC. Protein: CASSRLAGAPQETQYF.

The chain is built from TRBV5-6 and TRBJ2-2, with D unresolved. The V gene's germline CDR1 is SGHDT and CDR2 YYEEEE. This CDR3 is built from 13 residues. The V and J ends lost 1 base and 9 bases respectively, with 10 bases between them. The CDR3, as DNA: TGTGCCAGCAGCTTGTCAATTCGGCGGGAGCTGTTTTTT. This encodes CASSLSIRRELFF.

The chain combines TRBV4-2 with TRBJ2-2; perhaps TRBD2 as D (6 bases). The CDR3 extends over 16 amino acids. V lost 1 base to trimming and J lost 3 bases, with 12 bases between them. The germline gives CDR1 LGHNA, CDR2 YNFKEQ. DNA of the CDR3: TGTGCCAGCAGCCAAGTCCAGAGACTAGACACCGGGGAGCTGTTTTTT. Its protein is CASSQVQRLDTGELFF.

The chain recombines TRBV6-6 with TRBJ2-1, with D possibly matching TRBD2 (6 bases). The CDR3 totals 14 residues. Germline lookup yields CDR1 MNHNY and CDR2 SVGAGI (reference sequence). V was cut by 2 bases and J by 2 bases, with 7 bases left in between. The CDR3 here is CASSYGGTYNEQFF. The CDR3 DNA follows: TGTGCCAGCAGTTACGGCGGGACCTACAATGAGCAGTTCTTC.

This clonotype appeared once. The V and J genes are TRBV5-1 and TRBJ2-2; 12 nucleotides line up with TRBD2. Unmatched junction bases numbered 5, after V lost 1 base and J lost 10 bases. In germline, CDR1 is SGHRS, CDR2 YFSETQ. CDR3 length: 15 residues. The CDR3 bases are TGCGCCAGCAGCTTGTTCCTAGCGGGAGGGACGGAGCTGTTTTTT. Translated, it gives CASSLFLAGGTELFF. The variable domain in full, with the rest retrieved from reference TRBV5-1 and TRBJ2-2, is KAGVTQTPRYLIKTRGQQVTLSCSPISGHRSVSWYQQTPGQGLQFLFEYFSETQRNKGNFPGRFSGRQFSNSRSEMNVSTLELGDSALYLCASSLFLAGGTELFFGEGSRLTVL.

The CDR3 DNA follows: TGTGCCAGTAGTATAGATCATGGACAGGCACATCAGCCCCAGCATTTT. It translates to CASSIDHGQAHQPQHF. V usage is TRBV19 and J usage is TRBJ1-5; 7 positions match TRBD1. CDR1 is LNHDA, CDR2 SQIVND, per germline (reference sequence). This CDR3 is built from 16 residues. V lost 0 bases, J lost 5 bases, and 7 bases stayed unmatched.

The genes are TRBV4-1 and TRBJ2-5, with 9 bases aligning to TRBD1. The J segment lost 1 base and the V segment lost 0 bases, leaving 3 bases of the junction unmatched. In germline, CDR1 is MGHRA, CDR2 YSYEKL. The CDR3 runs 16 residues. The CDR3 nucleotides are TGCGCCAGCAGCCAAGACTCGACAGGGGGCCAAGAGACCCAGTACTTC. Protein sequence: CASSQDSTGGQETQYF.

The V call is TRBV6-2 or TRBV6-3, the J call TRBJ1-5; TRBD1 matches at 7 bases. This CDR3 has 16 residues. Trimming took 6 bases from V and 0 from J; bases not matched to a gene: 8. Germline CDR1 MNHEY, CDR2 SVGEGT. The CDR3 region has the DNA TGTGCCAGCAGCTACGGGACAGCTTATAGCAATCAGCCCCAGCATTTT. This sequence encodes CASSYGTAYSNQPQHF.